This record looks at one T cell receptor (beta chain) sequence and its context. The antigen it recognizes is unknown. Base qualities are not at hand, and no much larger clone is one base apart. This specimen belongs to a study of T-cell memory formation after mild COVID-19 (TCRdb year 2021). At the level of the whole study: TCR sequence clusters from the two donors were largely donor specific. In a couple of donors, T-cell clones that expanded and contracted after mild COVID-19 were tracked by sequencing TCRalpha and TCRbeta repertoires over time. Two young, previously healthy adult volunteers made up the cohort, one male and one female. Study-wide conclusions, independent of this receptor: Contracting CD4+ clones were located mainly in the CM and EM memory subsets, whereas CD8+ clones were found to be enriched in EMRA. The second-wave clones that peaked on day 37 were not confirmed to be SARS-CoV-2 specific. The study covered only a couple of mild cases, and larger cohorts including severe cases with pre-infection samples were considered necessary. From day 15 to 85, contracting clones showed balanced CD4/CD8 phenotypes, whereas a second wave of clones that expanded from day 15 to 37 leaned towards CD4+. Some responding clones were found in pre-infection memory, which suggests that pre-existing cross-reactive memory T cells took part in the SARS-CoV-2 response.

CDR1 is given as SGHVS and CDR2 as FQNEAQ, both from the germline V gene. The CDR3 sequence holds 16 residues, the cysteine and phenylalanine included. The CDR3 DNA has 48 bases and is translated from base 1. Trimming removed 5 bases from V and 6 bases from J; the gene matches leave 14 bases unexplained. The sample was run on an Illumina NovaSeq 6000. TCRalpha and TCRbeta cDNA libraries were built by 5'RACE with constant-segment primers, adding sample barcodes and unique molecular identifiers. Trizol reagent was used to extract RNA from every sample. Libraries were amplified in two PCR steps, with a second sample barcode and Illumina TruSeq adapters added in the second step. Libraries were sequenced on an Illumina NovaSeq with 2 x 150 bp paired-end reads. In the authors' own workflow: Demultiplexing of reads and collapsing into UMI-guided consensus sequences were performed with migec v1.2.7. Using mixcr v2.1.11, UMI consensuses were aligned to TRA and TRB V and J templates and then assembled into clonotypes. Clonotypes were classified as expanded or contracted when called significant by both edgeR and NoisET, with noise models trained on biological replicates. For edgeR calls, the thresholds were a false discovery rate-adjusted p below 0.01 and a log2 fold-change of 1. As an exploratory analysis of dynamics, max-normalized trajectories of the 1000 most abundant clonotypes were examined with PCA combined with hierarchical clustering. The CD4 or CD8 phenotype of responding clones was assigned using the separately sequenced CD4+ and CD8+ repertoires. TCRdb took the public reads, trimmed them with fastp at Q25, ran MiXCR for clone calling and kept in-frame beta chains. Each CDR3 protein gets just one entry, which takes the most common genes and DNA from the rows behind it. The V and J calls and clone size come from TCRdb's table, not from the authors' own analysis. The sample includes 170,000 or so distinct CDR3 sequences, with roughly 23% observed a single time. The ten largest clonotypes hold 23% of the sample.

Ficoll-Paque density gradient centrifugation was used to isolate PBMCs. The receptor was isolated from an adult woman who had mild COVID-19 (a few samples of this study predate the infection). The sample titles of this study are shuffled in the database, so cell type and time point are left out; the donor was told from shared clones. The material sequenced was PBMCs or a T cell subset sorted from them (not recorded which). The rearrangement joined TRBV7-8 to TRBJ2-3, with 7 middle bases fitting TRBD2. Here is the DNA: TGTGCCAGCAGCGTCCTAGCGGTCGCGAATGCGGATACGCAGTATTTT. Its product reads: CASSVLAVANADTQYF. Beyond the CDR3, the reference TRBV7-8 and TRBJ2-3 genes provide the residues; the full variable domain reads: GAGVSQSPRYKVAKRGQDVALRCDPISGHVSLFWYQQALGQGPEFLTYFQNEAQLDKSGLPSDRFFAERPEGSVSTLKIQRTQQEDSAVYLCASSVLAVANADTQYFGPGTRLTVL.